This passage covers 28 T cell receptor beta chains from one sample sequenced in a study of shared clonotypes between healthy human individuals. Measured with immunoSEQ multiplex PCR; TCRdb has only the in-frame clones, and not every one. The sample has about 490,000 clones; about three quarters are singletons. Material: PBMCs. These receptors originate from a woman aged 40-49 years in good health. Some clones in this sample may be carry-over from other donors' samples.

The rearrangement uses TRBV13 and TRBJ2-2; D possibly corresponds to TRBD2 (6 bases). CDR3 length: 16 amino acids. The germline gives CDR1 PRHDT, CDR2 FYEKMQ (reference sequence). V lost 5 bases, J lost 2 bases, and 15 bases lay in between. The CDR3 region has the DNA TGTGCCAGCAGCCCCATGGCGGGATCTAACACCGGGGAGCTGTTTTTT. This sequence encodes CASSPMAGSNTGELFF.

This clone was counted ten times or more. Other nucleotide sequences in the sample specify the same CDR3. The chain is built from TRBV28 and TRBJ2-7, with D possibly TRBD2 on 6 matching bases. V was shortened by 0 bases and J by 1 base, with 10 bases between the two germline ends. The CDR3 loop spans 15 amino acids. Germline V lookup: CDR1 MDHEN, CDR2 SYDVKM. CDR3 protein: CASSLWGTGSYEQYF. In DNA form, the CDR3 reads TGTGCCAGCAGTTTATGGGGGACTGGATCCTACGAGCAGTACTTC.

Only a few counts were recorded for this clone. J is TRBJ2-2 and V is TRBV6-1; maybe TRBD1 (5 bases). V dropped 3 bases and J dropped 1 base, with 15 bases sitting between them. This CDR3 is 17 amino acids long. Germline CDR1 and CDR2: MNHNS and SASEGT. CDR3: CASSDSQDSKNTGELFF. The CDR3 DNA sequence: TGTGCCAGCAGTGATTCACAGGATTCAAAGAACACCGGGGAGCTGTTTTTT.

Notes on this clone: The conserved final phenylalanine or tryptophan is absent from the CDR3, which likely points to a read error. The rearrangement uses TRBV30 and TRBJ1-1; D might be TRBD1 (5 bases). V lost 3 bases and J 8 bases, leaving 22 bases between the germline ends. This CDR3 is built from 15 residues. Germline V lookup: CDR1 GTSNPN, CDR2 SVGIG (reference sequence). CDR3 in DNA: TGTGCCTGGAGGCTGGGGGGTCAGGGAGTCGGAGAAGCTTTCTCT. Translated, it gives CAWRLGGQGVGEAFS.

CDR3 in DNA: TGTGCCATCAGTTTGGAGGGGGGGACTAGCGGCTACGAGCAGTACTTC. Translation: CAISLEGGTSGYEQYF. This sequence joins TRBV10-3 and TRBJ2-7, with 11 bases matching TRBD2. Per germline, CDR1 ENHRY and CDR2 SYGVKD. The CDR3 length is 16 residues. Trimming removed 5 bases from V and 3 bases from J; junction bases left unmatched: 9.

This clone was counted only a few times. J is TRBJ2-2 and V is TRBV5-1; D not certain. Per germline, CDR1 SGHRS and CDR2 YFSETQ. Trimming removed 0 bases at V and 5 bases at J, with 5 bases between. This CDR3 is built from 13 residues. The CDR3 loop is CASSLGHTGELFF. CDR3 sequence (DNA): TGCGCCAGCAGCTTGGGGCATACCGGGGAGCTGTTTTTT. Variable domain in full (rest from reference TRBV5-1 and TRBJ2-2): KAGVTQTPRYLIKTRGQQVTLSCSPISGHRSVSWYQQTPGQGLQFLFEYFSETQRNKGNFPGRFSGRQFSNSRSEMNVSTLELGDSALYLCASSLGHTGELFFGEGSRLTVL.

The J gene is TRBJ2-1, the V gene TRBV7-6, with TRBD2 matching over 8 bases. Germline lookup yields CDR1 SGHVS and CDR2 FNYEAQ. Losses at the gene ends were 2 bases for V and 6 bases for J; bases not matched to a gene: 6. The CDR3 is made up of 15 amino acids. The CDR3 DNA sequence: TGTGCCAGCAGCTTAACCCGTACTAGCGGCAATGAGCAGTTCTTC. This encodes CASSLTRTSGNEQFF.

The chain joins TRBV18 to TRBJ2-1; 13 nucleotides line up with TRBD2. CDR1 KGHSH and CDR2 LQKENI come from the germline V gene. V trimming: 1 base; J trimming: 7 bases; junction bases outside the gene matches: 7. The CDR3 extends over 17 amino acids. CDR3 in amino acids: CASSPRLGLAGVNEQFF. The CDR3 coding sequence is TGTGCCAGCTCACCACGGCTAGGACTAGCGGGAGTAAATGAGCAGTTCTTC.

Comments on this clone: A far larger clone differs by one base, so this is likely a read error. The chain recombines TRBV29-1 with TRBJ1-4; D uncertain. The CDR3 length is 13 residues. Germline V gene sequence: CDR1 SQVTM, CDR2 ANQGSEA. The CDR3 DNA reads TGCAGTACGTCAGGTAGATCCAATGAAAAACTGTTTTTT. Translating gives CSTSGRSNEKLFF.

J is TRBJ1-1 and V is TRBV7-3; the D gene is possibly TRBD1 (6 bases). From germline, CDR1 is SGHTA and CDR2 FQGTGA. V was pared by 5 bases and J by 5 bases, with 15 bases between. This CDR3 contains 14 residues. The CDR3 DNA reads as TGTGCCAGCAGCATGGGCAGGGGAGGGACTGAAGCTTTCTTT. This encodes CASSMGRGGTEAFF.

J is TRBJ2-7 and V is TRBV9; no reliable D call. V lost 4 bases, J lost 4 bases, and 12 bases lay in between. Germline V gives CDR1 SGDLS, CDR2 YYNGEE. The CDR3 is 13 amino acids. CDR3 in DNA: TGTGCCAGCAGCCCTAGGGATGGTTACGAGCAGTACTTC. Translation gives CASSPRDGYEQYF.

This rearrangement joins TRBV28 to TRBJ2-7, with 8 bases aligning to TRBD2. Unmatched junction bases numbered 6, after V lost 5 bases and J lost 3 bases. This CDR3 has 14 residues. Germline V gene data show CDR1 as MDHEN and CDR2 as SYDVKM. CDR3 protein: CASSPGREVYEQYF. As DNA, the CDR3 is TGTGCCAGCAGTCCTGGGCGGGAGGTCTACGAGCAGTACTTC.

To note about this clone: A far larger clone is one nucleotide away, so this likely arose from a read error. The chain joins TRBV15 to TRBJ2-5; the D gene is possibly TRBD2 (6 bases). CDR3 size: 15 residues. Germline CDR1 LNHNV, CDR2 YYDKDF (reference sequence). The CDR3 is CATSRALAPQETPYF. CDR3 nucleotide sequence: TGTGCCACCAGCAGAGCTCTAGCGCCCCAAGAGACCCCGTACTTC.

The chain couples TRBV23-1 to TRBJ2-7; D is unclear. Being an ORF, TRBV23-1 has a function that is uncertain. This CDR3 region has 20 residues. Trimming took 3 bases from V and 2 from J, leaving 29 bases between them. CDR3 nucleotide sequence: TGCGCCAGCAGTCAGGATACCCACTCAGCCGTAGATTGGGATCCCTACGAGCAGTACTTC. Protein product: CASSQDTHSAVDWDPYEQYF.

The J gene is TRBJ2-5, the V gene TRBV5-1, with 13 bases identical to TRBD2. The CDR3 has 16 amino acids. Looked up from germline, CDR1 is SGHRS and CDR2 is YFSETQ. Germline trimming cut 3 bases from V and 5 bases from J; bases unmatched to any gene: 7. This chain's CDR3 is CASSYGLAGARETQYF. As DNA, the CDR3 is TGCGCCAGCAGCTACGGACTAGCGGGAGCACGGGAGACCCAGTACTTC. Based on the CDR3 plus reference TRBV5-1 and TRBJ2-5, the full variable domain is KAGVTQTPRYLIKTRGQQVTLSCSPISGHRSVSWYQQTPGQGLQFLFEYFSETQRNKGNFPGRFSGRQFSNSRSEMNVSTLELGDSALYLCASSYGLAGARETQYFGPGTRLLVL.

This sequence joins TRBV7-9 and TRBJ2-1; 13 bases align to TRBD2. With V trimmed by 3 bases and J by 1 base, 3 bases remained unmatched. The CDR3 loop spans 17 amino acids. Germline V gene lookup returns CDR1 SEHNR and CDR2 FQNEAQ (reference sequence). CDR3 sequence: CASSFGLAGASYNEQFF. For the CDR3, the DNA is TGTGCCAGCAGCTTCGGACTAGCGGGAGCGTCCTACAATGAGCAGTTCTTC.

This clone showed up just once. The chain carries TRBV5-6 and TRBJ2-5; D is undetermined. The germline V gene has CDR1 SGHDT and CDR2 YYEEEE. The CDR3 runs 13 residues. The V end was cut by 2 bases, the J end by 4 bases, with 9 bases between. The CDR3 sequence is CASSLGPGETQYF. The CDR3 DNA sequence: TGTGCCAGCAGCTTAGGGCCCGGAGAGACCCAGTACTTC.

V gene TRBV30 combines with J gene TRBJ2-5; TRBD2 might be the D (6 bases). CDR1 and CDR2 from the germline V gene are GTSNPN and SVGIG (reference sequence). Deletions cut 2 bases from V and 0 bases from J, with 13 bases between. The CDR3 length is 15 residues. The CDR3 sequence: CAWSPGLPYQETQYF. In DNA, the CDR3 is TGTGCCTGGAGTCCGGGACTCCCGTACCAAGAGACCCAGTACTTC. Based on the CDR3 plus reference TRBV30 and TRBJ2-5, the full variable domain is SQTIHQWPATLVQPVGSPLSLECTVEGTSNPNLYWYRQAAGRGLQLLFYSVGIGQISSEVPQNLSASRPQDRQFILSSKKLLLSDSGFYLCAWSPGLPYQETQYFGPGTRLLVL.

The rearrangement links TRBV30 to TRBJ2-1; no definite D call. The CDR3 totals 13 residues. Germline CDR1 reads GTSNPN; CDR2 reads SVGIG (reference sequence). The V and J ends lost 0 bases and 6 bases respectively, with 9 bases between them. CDR3 in DNA: TGTGCCTGGAGTGTGGGATTCCGCAATGAGCAGTTCTTC. Translation gives CAWSVGFRNEQFF.

This chain joins TRBV18 and TRBJ2-7, with D hard to call. Germline V gives CDR1 KGHSH, CDR2 LQKENI. The CDR3 consists of 13 residues. Trimming shortened V by 2 bases and J by 3 bases, and 8 bases separated the two germline ends. The CDR3 loop is CASSPFGSYEQYF. CDR3 nucleotide sequence: TGTGCCAGCTCACCATTCGGCAGCTACGAGCAGTACTTC.

The chain joins TRBV30 to TRBJ2-1; 11 nucleotides match TRBD2. The CDR3 runs 15 residues. CDR1 GTSNPN and CDR2 SVGIG come from the germline V gene (reference sequence). V was clipped by 5 bases and J by 4 bases; unmatched bases: 7. CDR3 sequence (DNA): TGTGCCTGGGCCCGGGGACTAGCGGAGTACAATGAGCAGTTCTTC. Translation: CAWARGLAEYNEQFF.

V and J are TRBV4-3 and TRBJ2-3; D remains ambiguous. Trimming removed 4 bases at V and 0 bases at J, with 11 bases between. In germline, CDR1 is LGHNA, CDR2 YSLEER. This CDR3 is built from 15 residues. Here the CDR3 reads CASSPTNPSTDTQYF. Written as DNA, the CDR3 is TGCGCCAGCAGCCCGACAAACCCTAGCACAGATACGCAGTATTTT.

In this sample, this clone turned up once. This rearrangement joins TRBV6-5 to TRBJ2-7, with TRBD2 identical over 7 bases. CDR3 size: 11 residues. With 8 bases clipped from V and 5 bases from J, the junction kept 3 bases outside the gene matches. In germline, CDR1 is MNHEY, CDR2 SVGAGI. The CDR3 DNA reads TGTGCCAGCCGTCGGGGGGACGAGCAGTACTTC. It is translated as CASRRGDEQYF.

The rearrangement links TRBV7-8 to TRBJ1-1; 7 nucleotides line up with TRBD1. Germline V CDR1 and CDR2: SGHVS, FQNEAQ. After removal of 5 bases from V and 5 bases from J, the junction contained 5 bases not matched to a gene. The CDR3 loop spans 13 amino acids. The CDR3 sequence: CASSIDRDTEAFF. CDR3 sequence (DNA): TGTGCCAGCAGCATTGACAGGGATACTGAAGCTTTCTTT.

Notes on this clone: In the same sample, other DNA sequences code for this CDR3. The chain employs TRBV6-5 and TRBJ2-3; D gene unclear. V gave up 0 bases and J gave up 6 bases, with 16 bases separating them. The CDR3 runs to 16 residues. CDR1 is MNHEY and CDR2 is SVGAGI in the germline V gene. The CDR3 spells CASSYSLSDATDTQYF. CDR3 coding DNA: TGTGCCAGCAGTTACTCCTTATCTGATGCCACGGATACGCAGTATTTT.

The V gene is TRBV19, the J gene TRBJ2-3, with 7 bases fitting TRBD1. CDR3 length: 15 residues. V lost 5 bases, J lost 3 bases, and 8 bases stayed unmatched. Germline loops: CDR1 LNHDA, CDR2 SQIVND (reference sequence). For the CDR3, the DNA is TGTGCCAGTAGTTTATCAGGGGGTTGGACAGATACGCAGTATTTT. It encodes CASSLSGGWTDTQYF. The full variable domain, its missing parts supplied by reference TRBV19 and TRBJ2-3, is DGGITQSPKYLFRKEGQNVTLSCEQNLNHDAMYWYRQDPGQGLRLIYYSQIVNDFQKGDIAEGYSVSREKKESFPLTVTSAQKNPTAFYLCASSLSGGWTDTQYFGPGTRLTVL.

This chain uses TRBV6-6 with TRBJ2-1; TRBD1 agrees at 8 bases. J lost 7 bases, V lost 5 bases, and 4 bases had no gene match. The CDR3 has 13 residues. Germline V CDR1 and CDR2: MNHNY, SVGAGI (reference sequence). The DNA for the CDR3 is TGTGCCAGCAGTACAGGGGGGTGGAATGAGCAGTTCTTC. Residues: CASSTGGWNEQFF.

The CDR3 loop is CASSLGSGLTDTQYF. The CDR3 nucleotides read TGTGCCAGCAGCTTAGGCTCGGGGTTAACAGATACGCAGTATTTT. The chain joins TRBV11-2 to TRBJ2-3, with a possible D match to TRBD2 (5 bases). Per germline, CDR1 SGHAT and CDR2 FQNNGV. This CDR3 is built from 15 residues. Trimming shortened V by 1 base and J by 3 bases, and 11 bases separated the two germline ends.